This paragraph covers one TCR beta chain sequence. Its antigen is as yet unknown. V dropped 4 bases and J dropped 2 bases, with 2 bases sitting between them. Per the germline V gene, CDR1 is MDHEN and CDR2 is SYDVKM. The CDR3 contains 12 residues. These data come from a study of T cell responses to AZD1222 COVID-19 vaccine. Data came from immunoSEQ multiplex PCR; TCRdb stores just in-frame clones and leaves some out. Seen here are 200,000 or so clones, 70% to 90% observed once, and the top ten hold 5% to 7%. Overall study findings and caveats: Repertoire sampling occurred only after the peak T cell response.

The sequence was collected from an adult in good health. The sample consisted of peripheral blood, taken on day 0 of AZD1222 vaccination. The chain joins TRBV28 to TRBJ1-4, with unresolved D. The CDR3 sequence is CASSSTNEKLFF. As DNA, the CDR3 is TGTGCCAGCAGTTCGACTAATGAAAAACTGTTTTTT.